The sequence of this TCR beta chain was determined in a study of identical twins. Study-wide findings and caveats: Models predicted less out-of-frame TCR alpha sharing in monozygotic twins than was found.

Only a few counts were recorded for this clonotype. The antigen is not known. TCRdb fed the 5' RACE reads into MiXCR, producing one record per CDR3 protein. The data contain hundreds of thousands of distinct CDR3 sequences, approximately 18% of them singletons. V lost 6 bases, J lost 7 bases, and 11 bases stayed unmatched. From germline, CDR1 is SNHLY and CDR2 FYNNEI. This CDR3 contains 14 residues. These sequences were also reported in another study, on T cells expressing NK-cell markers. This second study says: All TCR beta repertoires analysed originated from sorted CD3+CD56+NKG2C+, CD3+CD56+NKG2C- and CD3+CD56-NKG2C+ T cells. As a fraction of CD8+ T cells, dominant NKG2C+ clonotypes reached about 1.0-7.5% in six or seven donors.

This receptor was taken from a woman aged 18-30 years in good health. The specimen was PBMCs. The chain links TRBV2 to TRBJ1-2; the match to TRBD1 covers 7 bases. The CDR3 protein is CASSPQTGWSGYTF. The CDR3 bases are TGTGCCAGCAGCCCCCAGACAGGGTGGTCTGGCTACACCTTC.